The present T cell receptor beta chain was sequenced within a study of long-term antiretroviral therapy in people with HIV. With survey level as its setting, the immunoSEQ assay was v3.0. Sequencing used immunoSEQ multiplex PCR; TCRdb keeps in-frame clones, though not all of them. The table records about 14,000 clones, 70% to 85% of them present only once. V lost 1 base and J 4 bases, leaving 10 bases between the germline ends. The length of the CDR3 is 14 residues. Germline V gene data show CDR1 as SEHNR and CDR2 as FQNEAQ (reference sequence). This TCR came from a woman in her thirties or forties with HIV. Sequencing used unsorted PBMCs, obtained 1.8 years before starting antiretroviral therapy. V gene TRBV7-9 combines with J gene TRBJ2-5, with D unresolved. The CDR3, as DNA: TGTGCCAGCAGCTTAGATCCCAGCGTAGAGACCCAGTACTTC. This sequence encodes CASSLDPSVETQYF.